Following are 19 T cell receptor beta chains from one sample sequenced in a study of T cell repertoires in cytomegalovirus infection (dated by TCRdb to the late 2010s). Sequencing relied on an Illumina HiSeq 1500. TCRdb reprocessing: public reads trimmed at Q25 with fastp, clones called with MiXCR, in-frame beta chains kept. Identical CDR3 protein sequences are pooled into one entry, listed with their most common genes and DNA. The sample includes around 710,000 distinct CDR3 sequences, with 25% to 35% observed a single time. The ten largest clones represent around 14% of the sample. Their antigens are not known. The sample's treatment or condition label is to be understood as: in vitro stimulation with specific CMV peptide epitopes to enrich CMV-specific T cells. The sequencing here drew on cultured CD8+ T cells from PBMCs, taken from culture after CMV antigen stimulation. These receptor sequences come from a human donor in good health (CMV status not recorded). Some clones in this sample may be carry-over from other donors' samples.

This clonotype was detected once. The CDR3 region has the DNA TGTGCCAGCAGCTTAGGTGGGGGGCGCATCTATGAGCAGTTCTTC. Translation: CASSLGGGRIYEQFF. This chain joins TRBV13 and TRBJ2-1; TRBD1 or TRBD2 may be the D gene (6 bases each). Germline assignment: CDR1 PRHDT and CDR2 FYEKMQ (reference sequence). The V end was cut by 0 bases, the J end by 8 bases, with 14 bases between. The length of the CDR3 is 15 residues.

This clonotype was observed a handful of times. V is TRBV7-9 and J is TRBJ1-1, with D hard to call. Germline CDR1 and CDR2: SEHNR and FQNEAQ (reference sequence). V was trimmed by 2 bases and J by 3 bases, leaving 7 bases between them. The CDR3 is 13 amino acids. The chain's CDR3 is CASSLRRDTEAFF. The DNA for the CDR3 is TGTGCCAGCAGCTTAAGACGGGACACTGAAGCTTTCTTT.

The sample holds one count of this clonotype. This chain connects TRBV28 to TRBJ1-2; D is unresolved. Trimming took off 5 bases at V and 5 bases at J, with 21 bases between the two ends. Germline-derived CDR1 and CDR2 are MDHEN and SYDVKM. CDR3 length: 16 amino acids. The CDR3 DNA reads as TGTGCCAGCAGTCTCCCTGACACACTACTCATATATGGCTACACCTTC. Its translation is CASSLPDTLLIYGYTF.

This clonotype was detected a few times. The J gene is TRBJ1-2, the V gene TRBV19; tentative D call: TRBD1 (5 bases). Trimming stripped 6 bases from V and 8 bases from J, with 13 bases between. CDR3 length: 12 residues. Germline V gene data show CDR1 as LNHDA and CDR2 as SQIVND (reference sequence). In DNA, the CDR3 is TGTGCCAGTAGGGGTTGGGGACGGGGCTACACCTTC. This sequence encodes CASRGWGRGYTF.

This clonotype appeared a few times. The chain joins TRBV10-2 to TRBJ1-1; TRBD1 might be the D (5 bases). Trimming stripped 5 bases from V and 4 bases from J, with 17 bases between. The CDR3 extends over 15 amino acids. CDR1 is WSHSY, CDR2 SAAADI, per germline. CDR3 coding DNA: TGCGCCAGCAGTCACCCGACGCCCGGGGGCACTGAAGCTTTCTTT. The encoded protein is CASSHPTPGGTEAFF.

This clonotype appeared a few times. The rearrangement joins TRBV6-2 or TRBV6-3 to TRBJ2-7; 9 positions match TRBD1. The CDR3 length is 17 residues. V was pared by 2 bases and J by 0 bases, with 8 bases of the junction left unmatched. The germline CDR1 and CDR2 sequences are MNHEY and SVGEGT. In DNA form, the CDR3 reads TGTGCCAGCAGTTACAACGACCGGGGACAGGGCTCCTACGAGCAGTACGTC. Translation gives CASSYNDRGQGSYEQYV.

The J gene is TRBJ2-1, the V gene TRBV19; D call uncertain. The germline V gene encodes CDR1 LNHDA and CDR2 SQIVND (reference sequence). V lost 3 bases and J 9 bases, leaving 6 bases between the germline ends. This CDR3 is 11 amino acids long. CDR3 DNA: TGTGCCAGTAGTATCGGGCTTGAGCAGTTCTTC. It is translated as CASSIGLEQFF.

This clonotype was counted between two and nine times. The chain recombines TRBV6-7 with TRBJ2-1; 8 bases line up with TRBD2. TRBV6-7 is annotated as an ORF whose role is uncertain. Losses at the gene ends were 2 bases for V and 10 bases for J; bases not matched to a gene: 7. The CDR3 totals 14 residues. This CDR3 is CASSYRCAGGEQFF. The CDR3 bases are TGTGCCAGCAGTTACAGGTGTGCGGGAGGCGAGCAGTTCTTC.

The chain combines TRBV15 with TRBJ1-2; 7 bases are a match to TRBD1. Germline-derived CDR1 and CDR2 are LNHNV and YYDKDF (reference sequence). The J segment lost 2 bases and the V segment lost 0 bases, leaving 6 bases of the junction unmatched. CDR3 length equals 16 residues. The CDR3: CATSRDVRDRNYGYTF. For the CDR3, the DNA is TGTGCCACCAGCAGAGACGTCAGGGACAGAAACTATGGCTACACCTTC.

The V gene is TRBV27, the J gene TRBJ1-2, with 8 bases lining up with TRBD1. The length of the CDR3 is 12 residues. With V trimmed by 4 bases and J by 8 bases, 3 bases remained unmatched. CDR1 and CDR2 (germline): MNHEY, SMNVEV (reference sequence). CDR3 amino acids: CASSSGGWGYTF. CDR3 nucleotides: TGTGCCAGCAGTTCAGGGGGCTGGGGCTACACCTTC.

This clonotype was counted a few times. The chain joins TRBV18 to TRBJ1-1, with D tentatively TRBD1 (5 bases). Between the trimmed V and J ends, which lost 4 bases and 0 bases, there was a span of 15 bases. This CDR3 spans 16 amino acids. Germline V gene lookup returns CDR1 KGHSH and CDR2 LQKENI. The chain's CDR3 is CASSHYLTEMNTEAFF. The DNA for the CDR3 is TGTGCCAGCTCACACTACCTGACAGAGATGAACACTGAAGCTTTCTTT.

This clonotype was counted only a few times. The V and J genes are TRBV7-8 and TRBJ2-2, with 11 positions matching TRBD1. V lost 8 bases, J lost 3 bases, and 11 bases stayed unmatched. The CDR3 covers 17 residues. Germline CDR1 reads SGHVS; CDR2 reads FQNEAQ. The CDR3 loop reads CASGRDRGFRYTGELFF. The CDR3 nucleotides read TGTGCCAGCGGCCGGGACAGGGGGTTCAGATACACCGGGGAGCTGTTTTTT.

Of note for this clonotype: This could be a read error, since a much larger clone is one nucleotide away. The rearrangement links TRBV7-2 to TRBJ2-7; no reliable D call. This CDR3 comprises 14 residues. Per the germline V gene, CDR1 is SGHTA and CDR2 is FQGNSA. V was shortened by 0 bases and J by 2 bases, with 8 bases between the two germline ends. CDR3 loop: CASSLALVTYEQYF. CDR3 nucleotide sequence: TGTGCCAGCAGCTTAGCGCTAGTCACCTACGAGCAGTACTTC.

The chain links TRBV6-2 or TRBV6-3 to TRBJ2-3, with D maybe TRBD2 (7 bases). The V gene's germline CDR1 is MNHEY and CDR2 SVGEGT. The CDR3 consists of 15 residues. With 1 base removed from V and 6 bases from J, the gap between germline ends came to 14 bases. The CDR3 nucleotides read TGTGCCAGCAGTTACTTTGGGGGGGGGCCCGATACGCAGTATTTT. This gives the protein CASSYFGGGPDTQYF.

This sequence joins TRBV27 and TRBJ1-4; D is perhaps TRBD1 (5 bases). Germline V gene lookup returns CDR1 MNHEY and CDR2 SMNVEV (reference sequence). CDR3 length: 15 amino acids. Between the trimmed V and J ends, which lost 8 bases and 6 bases, there was a span of 19 bases. CDR3 DNA: TGTGCCAGCGGAGAAGTGGGGGAGAAAGATGAAAAACTGTTTTTT. As protein: CASGEVGEKDEKLFF.

This clonotype was picked up a small number of times. The chain couples TRBV10-3 to TRBJ2-7, with TRBD1 matching 12 bases. V was clipped by 1 base and J by 3 bases; unmatched bases: 4. This CDR3 is 16 amino acids long. Germline V gene lookup returns CDR1 ENHRY and CDR2 SYGVKD. The CDR3 loop is CAISEWDRGLYYEQYF. CDR3 DNA: TGTGCCATCAGTGAGTGGGACAGGGGGCTGTACTACGAGCAGTACTTC.

The gene calls are TRBV12-3 or TRBV12-4 and TRBJ2-7; D remains unclear. The CDR3 covers 15 residues. V was clipped by 6 bases and J by 2 bases, with 17 bases between them. The CDR3 DNA reads TGTGCCAGCAGCCCAAGCAGGTGGTCCCCCTACGAGCAGTACTTC. This gives the protein CASSPSRWSPYEQYF.

CDR3 bases: TGTGCCAGCAGTTTGTGGACTAGCGGGAAACAGTTCTTC. Translation: CASSLWTSGKQFF. The chain employs TRBV28 and TRBJ2-1; TRBD2 aligns across 12 bases. The CDR3 contains 13 residues. Germline V gives CDR1 MDHEN, CDR2 SYDVKM. V lost 3 bases, J lost 13 bases, and 4 bases stayed unmatched.

The chain joins TRBV4-1 to TRBJ1-1; a weak D match, TRBD1 (5 bases). The germline gives CDR1 MGHRA, CDR2 YSYEKL. This CDR3 has 14 amino acids. V lost 3 bases and J lost 7, with 15 bases in between. The CDR3 spells CASSHGADVSEAFF. The CDR3 DNA follows: TGCGCCAGCAGCCATGGGGCGGACGTAAGTGAAGCTTTCTTT.